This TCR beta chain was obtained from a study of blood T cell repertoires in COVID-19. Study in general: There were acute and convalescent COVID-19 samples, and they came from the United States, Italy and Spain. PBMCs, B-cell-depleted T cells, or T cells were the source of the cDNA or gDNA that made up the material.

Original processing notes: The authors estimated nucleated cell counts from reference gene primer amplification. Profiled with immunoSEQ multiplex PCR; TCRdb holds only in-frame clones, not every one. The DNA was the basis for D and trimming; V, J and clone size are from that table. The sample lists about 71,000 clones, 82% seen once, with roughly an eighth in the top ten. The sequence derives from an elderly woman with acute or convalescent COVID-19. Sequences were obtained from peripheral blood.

Here the CDR3 reads CASSSYRGVDTEAFF. The CDR3 bases are TGCGCCAGCAGCTCTTACAGGGGGGTGGACACTGAAGCTTTCTTT. The chain has TRBV5-1 and TRBJ1-1; 8 bases match TRBD1. Looked up from germline, CDR1 is SGHRS and CDR2 is YFSETQ. The CDR3 is made up of 15 amino acids. V was clipped by 3 bases and J by 3 bases; unmatched bases: 7.